This is a list of T cell receptor beta chains from one sample in a study of blood T cell repertoires in COVID-19. TCRdb's copy holds only in-frame clones and misses some; the assay was immunoSEQ multiplex PCR. Here the sample spans some 200,000 clones, roughly 84% being singletons. Sequencing was carried out using peripheral blood. The receptors here all came from a woman aged 60-70 years who had recovered from COVID-19. The CDR3 runs from the conserved cysteine through the conserved F or W. D genes are given only for firm matches. Clone size is not always given. Where it is, it says once, few, many or a class for expanded clones.

J gene,D gene,clone size,V gene,CDR3 protein,CDR3 DNA
TRBJ2-3,-,-,TRBV20-1,CSASQQGDTQYF,TGCAGTGCTAGTCAACAGGGTGATACGCAGTATTTT
TRBJ2-3,-,-,TRBV5-1,CASSLAGGDTDTQYF,TGCGCCAGCAGCTTGGCGGGGGGCGACACAGATACGCAGTATTTT
TRBJ2-7,TRBD1,-,TRBV9,CASSPLQGVYEQYF,TGTGCCAGCAGCCCTTTACAGGGGGTTTACGAGCAGTACTTC
TRBJ2-3,TRBD1,-,TRBV18,CATEKNQQRTGGDTQYF,TGTGCCACCGAAAAAAACCAACAGAGGACAGGGGGGGATACGCAGTATTTT
TRBJ2-2,-,-,TRBV7-7,CASSPQVTGELFF,TGTGCTAGCAGCCCACAGGTCACCGGGGAGCTGTTTTTT
TRBJ1-5,-,-,TRBV20-1,CSASGGLSNQPQHF,TGCAGTGCTAGTGGGGGCCTCAGCAATCAGCCCCAGCATTTT
TRBJ1-2,TRBD1,-,TRBV7-9,CASSIGSGGGYTF,TGTGCCAGCAGTATCGGGTCAGGGGGTGGCTACACCTTC
TRBJ1-1,TRBD1,-,TRBV4-1,CASSQGDSEAFF,TGCGCCAGCAGCCAAGGGGACAGTGAAGCTTTCTTT
TRBJ2-3,TRBD1,-,TRBV5-1,CASSLGTGGTDTQYF,TGCGCCAGCAGCTTGGGGACAGGGGGAACAGATACGCAGTATTTT
TRBJ1-2,TRBD1,once,TRBV27,CASSSRQGARDGYTF,TGTGCCAGCAGTTCCCGACAGGGGGCGCGAGATGGCTACACCTTC
TRBJ2-7,TRBD2,-,TRBV18,CASSPYSGGHEQYF,TGTGCCAGCTCACCATATAGCGGGGGACACGAGCAGTACTTC
TRBJ2-5,-,-,TRBV28,CASFRETQYF,TGTGCCTCCTTCAGGGAGACCCAGTACTTC
TRBJ1-2,TRBD1,-,TRBV5-6,CASNLRDRDYGYTF,TGTGCCAGCAACCTAAGGGACAGGGACTATGGCTACACCTTC
TRBJ2-7,-,-,TRBV7-6,CASSLESGFSYEQYF,TGTGCCAGCAGCTTAGAATCGGGGTTTTCCTACGAGCAGTACTTC
TRBJ1-1,-,-,TRBV30,CAWNFGNTEAFF,TGTGCCTGGAACTTTGGGAACACTGAAGCTTTCTTT
TRBJ2-1,TRBD2,-,TRBV3-1/TRBV3-2,CASSQGGLVGEQFF,TGTGCCAGCAGCCAAGGGGGACTAGTAGGTGAGCAGTTCTTC
TRBJ1-2,TRBD1,many,TRBV6-2/TRBV6-3,CASSQGARGYTF,TGTGCCAGCAGTCAGGGGGCGCGAGGCTACACCTTC
TRBJ2-5,TRBD1,-,TRBV10-3,CAISEGGTGIMETQYF,TGTGCCATCAGTGAAGGGGGGACAGGAATTATGGAGACCCAGTACTTC
TRBJ2-2,-,-,TRBV6-6,CASGQNTGELFF,TGTGCCTCAGGACAGAACACCGGGGAGCTGTTTTTT
TRBJ1-5,-,-,TRBV5-6,CASSWSRYGDSNQPQHF,TGTGCCAGCAGCTGGAGTAGATATGGAGATAGCAATCAGCCCCAGCATTTT
TRBJ1-5,-,-,TRBV27,CASSFNGAGNQPQHF,TGTGCCAGCAGTTTCAATGGGGCAGGCAATCAGCCCCAGCATTTT
TRBJ1-1,TRBD1,few,TRBV2,CASSLTGGTEAFF,TGTGCCAGCAGTTTGACAGGGGGCACTGAAGCTTTCTTT
TRBJ2-2,-,-,TRBV5-1,CASSLLSRGTGELFF,TGCGCCAGCAGCTTGCTCAGCAGGGGCACCGGGGAGCTGTTTTTT